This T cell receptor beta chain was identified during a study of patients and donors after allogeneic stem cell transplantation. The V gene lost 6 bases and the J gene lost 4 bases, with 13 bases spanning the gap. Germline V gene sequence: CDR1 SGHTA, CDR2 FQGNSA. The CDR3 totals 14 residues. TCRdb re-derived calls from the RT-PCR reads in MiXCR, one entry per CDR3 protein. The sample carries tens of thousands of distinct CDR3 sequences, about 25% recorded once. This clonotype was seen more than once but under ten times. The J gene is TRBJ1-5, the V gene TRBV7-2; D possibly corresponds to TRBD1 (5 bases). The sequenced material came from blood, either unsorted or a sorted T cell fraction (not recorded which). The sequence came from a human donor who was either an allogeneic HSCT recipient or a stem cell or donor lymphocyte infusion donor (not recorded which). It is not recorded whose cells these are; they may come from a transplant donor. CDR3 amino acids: CASSYRDPNQPQHF. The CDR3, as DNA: TGTGCCAGCAGTTACCGGGACCCAAATCAGCCCCAGCATTTT.